This record looks at one T cell receptor (beta chain) sequence and its context. Its specificity is not known. A multiplex PCR was run with 60 Vbeta primers and 13 Jbeta primers. Sequencing was performed with immunoSEQ multiplex PCR; in TCRdb, only in-frame clones are kept and a portion is missing. The sample records about 150,000 clones, about 68% being singletons. Healthy bone marrow donors made up the cohort. The data stem from a study of cytomegalovirus exposure and HLA in healthy donors. The CDR3 is made up of 14 amino acids. CDR1 is MDHEN, CDR2 SYDVKM, per germline. After removal of 6 bases from V and 4 bases from J, the junction contained 7 bases not matched to a gene. Study-wide results and limits: In a later analysis, V- and J-gene trimming of beta chains associated with a DCLRE1C missense variant, replicated independently. Most of the CMV-associated TCR beta chains (in a later analysis) appeared to be HLA-restricted.

This clonotype was obtained from a man aged 30 to 39 in good health and CMV-seronegative. The sequencing sample was made of PBMCs. The V call is TRBV28, the J call TRBJ2-7, with TRBD1 identical over 9 bases. DNA for the CDR3: TGTGCCAGCAGATTGGGACAGGGACGATACGAGCAGTACTTC. Protein: CASRLGQGRYEQYF.